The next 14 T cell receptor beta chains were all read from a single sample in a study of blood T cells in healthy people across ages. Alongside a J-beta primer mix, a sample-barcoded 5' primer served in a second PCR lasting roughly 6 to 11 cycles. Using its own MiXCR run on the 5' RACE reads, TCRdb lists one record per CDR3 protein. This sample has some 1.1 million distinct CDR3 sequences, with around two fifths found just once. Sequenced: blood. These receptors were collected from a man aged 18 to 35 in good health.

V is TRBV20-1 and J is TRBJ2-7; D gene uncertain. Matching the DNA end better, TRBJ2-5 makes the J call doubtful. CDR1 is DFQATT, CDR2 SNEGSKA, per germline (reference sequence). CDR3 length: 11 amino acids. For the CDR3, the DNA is TGCAGTACCTCACTACAAGAGACCCAGTACTTC. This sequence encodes CSTSLQETQYF.

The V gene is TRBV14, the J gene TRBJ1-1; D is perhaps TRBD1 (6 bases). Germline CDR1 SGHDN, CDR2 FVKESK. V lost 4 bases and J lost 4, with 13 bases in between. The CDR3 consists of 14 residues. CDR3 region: CASSPGGGPTEAFF. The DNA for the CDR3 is TGTGCCAGCAGCCCAGGCGGGGGGCCCACTGAAGCTTTCTTT.

The DNA of the CDR3 is TGCGCCAGCAGCCAAGATCTGATCTCGGTATTGAACTATGGCTACACCTTC. Translating it yields CASSQDLISVLNYGYTF. This chain connects TRBV4-3 to TRBJ1-2; D not resolved. The CDR3 totals 17 residues. The V gene lost 0 bases and the J gene lost 2 bases, with 16 bases spanning the gap. Germline CDR1 and CDR2: LGHNA and YSLEER.

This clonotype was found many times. CDR3 in amino acids: CASSPGTSGIISYEQYF. CDR3 nucleotides: TGCGCCAGCAGCCCCGGGACTAGCGGGATCATCTCCTACGAGCAGTACTTC. The chain couples TRBV4-3 to TRBJ2-7; TRBD2 matches at 13 bases. The CDR3 is 17 residues long. CDR1 is LGHNA and CDR2 is YSLEER in the germline V gene. After removal of 4 bases from V and 0 bases from J, the junction contained 6 bases not matched to a gene.

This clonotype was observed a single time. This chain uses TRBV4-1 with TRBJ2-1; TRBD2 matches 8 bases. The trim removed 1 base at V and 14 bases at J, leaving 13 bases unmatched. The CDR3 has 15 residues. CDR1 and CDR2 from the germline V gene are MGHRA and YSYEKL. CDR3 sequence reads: CASSQGTWRGEMKFF. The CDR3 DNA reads TGCGCCAGCAGCCAAGGGACTTGGCGGGGGGAGATGAAGTTCTTC.

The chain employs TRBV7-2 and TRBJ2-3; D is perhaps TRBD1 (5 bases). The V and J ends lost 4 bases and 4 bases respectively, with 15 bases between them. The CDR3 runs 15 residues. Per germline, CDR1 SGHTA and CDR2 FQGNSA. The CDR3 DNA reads TGTGCCAGCAGCTCGGCCGTAAGGGGCGCAGATACGCAGTATTTT. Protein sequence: CASSSAVRGADTQYF.

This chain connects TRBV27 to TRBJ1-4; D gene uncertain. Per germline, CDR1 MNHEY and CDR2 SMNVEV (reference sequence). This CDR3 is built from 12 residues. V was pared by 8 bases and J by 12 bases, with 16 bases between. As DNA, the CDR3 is TGTGCCAGCCGACCGTCAGCGGGCCAACTGTTTTTT. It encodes CASRPSAGQLFF.

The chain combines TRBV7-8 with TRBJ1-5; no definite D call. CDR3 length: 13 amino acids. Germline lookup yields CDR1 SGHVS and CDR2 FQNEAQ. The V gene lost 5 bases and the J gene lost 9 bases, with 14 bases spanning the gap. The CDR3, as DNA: TGTGCCAGCAGCCCCCTCGGACGTGGGCCCCAGCATTTT. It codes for CASSPLGRGPQHF.

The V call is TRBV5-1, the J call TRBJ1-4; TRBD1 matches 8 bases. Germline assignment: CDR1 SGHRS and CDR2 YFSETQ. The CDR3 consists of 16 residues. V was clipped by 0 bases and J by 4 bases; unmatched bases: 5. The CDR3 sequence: CASSLEGQGINEKLFF. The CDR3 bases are TGCGCCAGCAGCTTGGAAGGACAGGGAATTAATGAAAAACTGTTTTTT.

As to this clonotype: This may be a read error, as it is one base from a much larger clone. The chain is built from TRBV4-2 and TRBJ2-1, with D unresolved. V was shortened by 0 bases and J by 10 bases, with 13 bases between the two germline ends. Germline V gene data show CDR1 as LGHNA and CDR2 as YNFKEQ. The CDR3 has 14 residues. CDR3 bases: TGTGCCAGCAGCCAAGAAGGTATCGCCTACGAGCAGTTCTTC. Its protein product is CASSQEGIAYEQFF.

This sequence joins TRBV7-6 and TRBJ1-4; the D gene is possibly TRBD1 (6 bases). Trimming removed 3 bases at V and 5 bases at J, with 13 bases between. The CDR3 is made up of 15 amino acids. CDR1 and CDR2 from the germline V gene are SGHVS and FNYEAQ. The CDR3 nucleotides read TGTGCCAGCAGCTTGGGGGACACACGAAATGAAAAACTGTTTTTT. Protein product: CASSLGDTRNEKLFF. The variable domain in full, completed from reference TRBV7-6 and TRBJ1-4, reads GAGVSQSPRYKVTKRGQDVALRCDPISGHVSLYWYRQALGQGPEFLTYFNYEAQQDKSGLPNDRFSAERPEGSISTLTIQRTEQRDSAMYRCASSLGDTRNEKLFFGSGTQLSVL.

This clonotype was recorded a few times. This CDR3 reads CASSLVPRAAAETQYF. CDR3 sequence (DNA): TGTGCCAGCAGCTTAGTTCCAAGGGCCGCTGCGGAGACCCAGTACTTC. V gene TRBV13 combines with J gene TRBJ2-5; no reliable D call. Looked up from germline, CDR1 is PRHDT and CDR2 is FYEKMQ (reference sequence). CDR3 length: 16 residues. The V end was cut by 1 base, the J end by 5 bases, with 17 bases between.

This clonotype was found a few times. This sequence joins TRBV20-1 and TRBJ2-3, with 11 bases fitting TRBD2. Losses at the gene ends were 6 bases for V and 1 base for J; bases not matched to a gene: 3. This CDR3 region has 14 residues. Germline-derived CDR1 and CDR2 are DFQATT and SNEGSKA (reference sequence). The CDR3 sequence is CSAHSGGGTDTQYF. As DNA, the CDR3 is TGCAGTGCCCATAGCGGGGGGGGCACAGATACGCAGTATTTT.

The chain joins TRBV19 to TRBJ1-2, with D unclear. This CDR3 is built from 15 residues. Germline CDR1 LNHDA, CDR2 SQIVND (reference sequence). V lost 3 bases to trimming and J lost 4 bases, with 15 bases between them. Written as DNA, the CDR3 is TGTGCCAGTAGTATGGGGTTAGGTGAGAGCTATGGCTACACCTTC. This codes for CASSMGLGESYGYTF.